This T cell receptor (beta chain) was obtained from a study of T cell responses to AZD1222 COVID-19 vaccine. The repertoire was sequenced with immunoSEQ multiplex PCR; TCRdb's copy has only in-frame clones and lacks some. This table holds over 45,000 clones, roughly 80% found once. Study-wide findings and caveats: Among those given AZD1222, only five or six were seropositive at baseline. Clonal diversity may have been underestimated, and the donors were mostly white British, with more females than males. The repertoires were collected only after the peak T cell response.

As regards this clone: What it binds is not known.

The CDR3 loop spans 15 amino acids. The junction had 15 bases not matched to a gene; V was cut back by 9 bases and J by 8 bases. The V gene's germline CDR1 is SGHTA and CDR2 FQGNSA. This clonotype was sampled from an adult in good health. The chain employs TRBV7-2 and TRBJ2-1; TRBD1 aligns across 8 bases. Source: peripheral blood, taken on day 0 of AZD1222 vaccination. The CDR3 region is CASSPRTGFVDEQFF. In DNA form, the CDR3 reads TGTGCCAGTTCTCCAAGGACAGGGTTTGTAGATGAGCAGTTCTTC.